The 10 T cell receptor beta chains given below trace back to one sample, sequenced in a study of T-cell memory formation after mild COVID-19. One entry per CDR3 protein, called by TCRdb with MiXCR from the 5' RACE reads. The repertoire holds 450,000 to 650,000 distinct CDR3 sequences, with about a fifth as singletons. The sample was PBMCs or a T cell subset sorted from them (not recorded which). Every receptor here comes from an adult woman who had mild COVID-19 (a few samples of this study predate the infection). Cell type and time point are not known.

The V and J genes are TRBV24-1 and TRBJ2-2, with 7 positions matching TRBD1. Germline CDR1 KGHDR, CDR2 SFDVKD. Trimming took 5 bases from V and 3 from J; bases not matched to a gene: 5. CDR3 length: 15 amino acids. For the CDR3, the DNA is TGTGCCACCAGTGGACCGGGACAGTACACCGGGGAGCTGTTTTTT. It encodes CATSGPGQYTGELFF.

CDR3 DNA: TGCAGTGCAGCCTCGGACAGGGATCAGCCCCAGCATTTT. Translated, it gives CSAASDRDQPQHF. V and J are TRBV20-1 and TRBJ1-5, with 8 bases fitting TRBD1. The V and J ends lost 6 bases and 5 bases, in that order; junction bases with no gene match: 6. CDR3 length: 13 residues. Germline assignment: CDR1 DFQATT and CDR2 SNEGSKA (reference sequence).

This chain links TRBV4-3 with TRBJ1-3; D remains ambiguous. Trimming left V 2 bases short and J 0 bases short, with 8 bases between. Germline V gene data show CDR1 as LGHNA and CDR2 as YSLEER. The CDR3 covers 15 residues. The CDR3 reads CASSQTVGSGNTIYF. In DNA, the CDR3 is TGCGCCAGCAGCCAAACAGTCGGCTCTGGAAACACCATATATTTT.

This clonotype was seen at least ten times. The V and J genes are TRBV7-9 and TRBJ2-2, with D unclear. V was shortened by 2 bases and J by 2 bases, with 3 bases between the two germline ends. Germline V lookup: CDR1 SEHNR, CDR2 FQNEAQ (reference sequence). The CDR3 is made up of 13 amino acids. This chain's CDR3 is CASSLSNTGELFF. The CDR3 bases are TGTGCCAGCAGCTTATCAAACACCGGGGAGCTGTTTTTT.

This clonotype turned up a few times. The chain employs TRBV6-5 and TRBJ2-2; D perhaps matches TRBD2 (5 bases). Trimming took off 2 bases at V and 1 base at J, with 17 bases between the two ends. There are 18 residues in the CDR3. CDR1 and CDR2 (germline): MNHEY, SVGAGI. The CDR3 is CASSYISLGEVNTGELFF. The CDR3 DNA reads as TGTGCCAGCAGTTACATCAGTTTGGGAGAGGTGAACACCGGGGAGCTGTTTTTT.

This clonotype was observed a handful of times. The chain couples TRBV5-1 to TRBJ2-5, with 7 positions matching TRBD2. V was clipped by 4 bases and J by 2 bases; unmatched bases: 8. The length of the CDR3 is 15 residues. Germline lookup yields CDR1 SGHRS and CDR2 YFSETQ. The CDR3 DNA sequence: TGCGCCAGCAGCCCGGCGTTGGGAGGGCAAGAGACCCAGTACTTC. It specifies CASSPALGGQETQYF.

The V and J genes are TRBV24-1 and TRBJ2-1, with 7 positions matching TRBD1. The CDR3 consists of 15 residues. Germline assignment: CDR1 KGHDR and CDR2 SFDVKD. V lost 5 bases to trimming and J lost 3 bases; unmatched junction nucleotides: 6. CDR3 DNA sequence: TGTGCCACCAGTGGAGGCGACAGGGTCTACAATGAGCAGTTCTTC. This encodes CATSGGDRVYNEQFF.

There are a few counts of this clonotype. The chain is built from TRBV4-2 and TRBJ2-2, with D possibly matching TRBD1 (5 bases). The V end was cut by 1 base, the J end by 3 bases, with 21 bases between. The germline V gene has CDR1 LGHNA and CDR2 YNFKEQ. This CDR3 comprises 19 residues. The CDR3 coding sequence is TGTGCCAGCAGCCAAGGTCATCTGTGGGGCCAGAGATACACCGGGGAGCTGTTTTTT. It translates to CASSQGHLWGQRYTGELFF.

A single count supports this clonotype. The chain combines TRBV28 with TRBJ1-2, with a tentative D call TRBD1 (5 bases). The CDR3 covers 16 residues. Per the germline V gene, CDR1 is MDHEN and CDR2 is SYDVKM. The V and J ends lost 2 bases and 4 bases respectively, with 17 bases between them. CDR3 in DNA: TGTGCCAGCAGTTTAGGCCCCCAGACAGACGTCTATGGCTACACCTTC. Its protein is CASSLGPQTDVYGYTF.

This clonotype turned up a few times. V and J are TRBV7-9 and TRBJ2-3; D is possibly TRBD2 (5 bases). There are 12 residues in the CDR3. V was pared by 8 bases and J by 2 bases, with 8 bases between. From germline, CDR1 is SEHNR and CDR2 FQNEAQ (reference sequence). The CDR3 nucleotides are TGTGCCAGCGCTAGCCCCACAGATACGCAGTATTTT. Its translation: CASASPTDTQYF.